Included here is one TCR beta chain sequence, with context. The source of the sample is a study of blood T cell repertoires in COVID-19. Study information: The United States, Italy and Spain supplied acute and convalescent COVID-19 samples. The cDNA or gDNA used as material had been derived from T cells, B-cell-depleted T cells, or PBMCs.

In the authors' methods: Estimation of nucleated cell counts was performed using reference gene primer amplification. TCRdb's table, derived via immunoSEQ multiplex PCR, lists solely in-frame clones and lacks some. D and trimming were read from the DNA, whereas the V and J calls and clone size are those reported in that table. Of about 230,000 clones listed, 84% are singletons. Germline assignment: CDR1 SGHTA and CDR2 FQGNSA. The junction had 11 bases not matched to a gene; V was cut back by 10 bases and J by 8 bases. There are 14 residues in the CDR3. The sequencing sample was made of peripheral blood. This TCR derives from a woman older than 75 with active or convalescent COVID-19. The chain has TRBV7-2 and TRBJ1-6, with TRBD1 matching over 7 bases. CDR3 DNA sequence: TGTGCCATCGGAAACAGGGGAGCGGATTCACCCCTCCACTTT. It specifies CAIGNRGADSPLHF.